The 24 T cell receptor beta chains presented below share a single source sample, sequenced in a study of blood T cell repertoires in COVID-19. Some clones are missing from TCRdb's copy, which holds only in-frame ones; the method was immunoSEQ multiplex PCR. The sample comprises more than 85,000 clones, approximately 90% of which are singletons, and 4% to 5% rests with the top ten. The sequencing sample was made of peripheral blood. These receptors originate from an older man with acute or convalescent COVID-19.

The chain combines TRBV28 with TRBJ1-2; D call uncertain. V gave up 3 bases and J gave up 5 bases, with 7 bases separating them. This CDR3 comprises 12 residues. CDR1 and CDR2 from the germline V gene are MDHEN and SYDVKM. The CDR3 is CASSFPRYGYTF. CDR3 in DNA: TGTGCCAGCAGTTTCCCCAGGTATGGCTACACCTTC.

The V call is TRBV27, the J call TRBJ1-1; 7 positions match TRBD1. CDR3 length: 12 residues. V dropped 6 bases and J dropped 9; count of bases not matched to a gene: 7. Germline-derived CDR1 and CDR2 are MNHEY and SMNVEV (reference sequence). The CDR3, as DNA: TGTGCCAGCAGCTTTCGACAGGGCAAAGCTTTCTTT. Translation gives CASSFRQGKAFF.

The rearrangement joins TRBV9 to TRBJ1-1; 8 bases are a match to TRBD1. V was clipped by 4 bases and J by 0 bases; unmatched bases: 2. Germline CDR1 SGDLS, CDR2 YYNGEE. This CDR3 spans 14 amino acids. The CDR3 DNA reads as TGTGCCAGCAGCACGACAGGGGTGAACACTGAAGCTTTCTTT. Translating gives CASSTTGVNTEAFF. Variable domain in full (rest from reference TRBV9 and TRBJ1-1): DSGVTQTPKHLITATGQRVTLRCSPRSGDLSVYWYQQSLDQGLQFLIQYYNGEERAKGNILERFSAQQFPDLHSELNLSSLELGDSALYFCASSTTGVNTEAFFGQGTRLTVV.

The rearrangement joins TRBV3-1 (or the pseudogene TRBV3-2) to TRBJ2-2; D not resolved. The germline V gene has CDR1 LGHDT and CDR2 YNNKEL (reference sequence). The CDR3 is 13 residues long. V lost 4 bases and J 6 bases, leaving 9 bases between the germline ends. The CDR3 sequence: CASSPDPPGELFF. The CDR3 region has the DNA TGTGCCAGCAGCCCAGACCCTCCCGGGGAGCTGTTTTTT.

Here the CDR3 reads CASSSPGIGSPQHF. CDR3 nucleotides: TGTGCCAGCAGTTCCCCAGGGATAGGGTCGCCCCAGCATTTT. The gene calls are TRBV6-2 or TRBV6-3 and TRBJ1-5; weak D call: TRBD1 (5 bases). Trimming took off 4 bases at V and 9 bases at J, with 16 bases between the two ends. Per the germline V gene, CDR1 is MNHEY and CDR2 is SVGEGT. This CDR3 has 14 amino acids.

The CDR3 coding sequence is TGCGCCAGCAGCTTGGGACAGGGGGCCTTGAACACTGAAGCTTTCTTT. Translated: CASSLGQGALNTEAFF. The chain is built from TRBV5-1 and TRBJ1-1; 10 nucleotides agree with TRBD1. Germline CDR1 is SGHRS and CDR2 is YFSETQ. The CDR3 extends over 16 amino acids. The V and J ends lost 0 bases and 0 bases, in that order; junction bases with no gene match: 2.

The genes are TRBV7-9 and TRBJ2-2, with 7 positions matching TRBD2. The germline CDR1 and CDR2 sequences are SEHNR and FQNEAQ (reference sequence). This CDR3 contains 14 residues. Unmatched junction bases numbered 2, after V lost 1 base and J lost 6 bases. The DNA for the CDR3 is TGTGCCAGCAGCTTAGGGGACTACTCCGGGGAGCTGTTTTTT. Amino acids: CASSLGDYSGELFF.

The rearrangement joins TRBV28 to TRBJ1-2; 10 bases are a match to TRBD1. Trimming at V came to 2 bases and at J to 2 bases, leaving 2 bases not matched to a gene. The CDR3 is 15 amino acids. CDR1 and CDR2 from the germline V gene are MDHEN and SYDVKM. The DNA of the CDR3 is TGTGCCAGCAGTTTACAGGGACAGGGGAACTATGGCTACACCTTC. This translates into CASSLQGQGNYGYTF.

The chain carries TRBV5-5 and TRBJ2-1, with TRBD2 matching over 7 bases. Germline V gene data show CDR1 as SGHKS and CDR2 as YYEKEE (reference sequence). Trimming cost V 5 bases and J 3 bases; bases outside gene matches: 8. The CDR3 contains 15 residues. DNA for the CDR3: TGTGCCAGCAGGGCCGGCCAGCGGGGCTACAATGAGCAGTTCTTC. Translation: CASRAGQRGYNEQFF. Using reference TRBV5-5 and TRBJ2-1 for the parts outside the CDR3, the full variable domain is DAGVTQSPTHLIKTRGQQVTLRCSPISGHKSVSWYQQVLGQGPQFIFQYYEKEERGRGNFPDRFSARQFPNYSSELNVNALLLGDSALYLCASRAGQRGYNEQFFGPGTRLTVL.

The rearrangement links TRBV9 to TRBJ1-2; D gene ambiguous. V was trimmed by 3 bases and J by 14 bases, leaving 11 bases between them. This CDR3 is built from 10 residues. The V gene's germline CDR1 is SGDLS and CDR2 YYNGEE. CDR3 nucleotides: TGTGCCAGCAGCGACGAGGCCCGAACCTTC. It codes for CASSDEARTF.

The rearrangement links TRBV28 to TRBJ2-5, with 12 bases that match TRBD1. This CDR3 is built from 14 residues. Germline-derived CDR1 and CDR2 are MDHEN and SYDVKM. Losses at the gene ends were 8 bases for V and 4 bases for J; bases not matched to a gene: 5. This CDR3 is CASGWDRGPETQYF. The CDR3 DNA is TGTGCCAGCGGCTGGGACAGGGGGCCAGAGACCCAGTACTTC.

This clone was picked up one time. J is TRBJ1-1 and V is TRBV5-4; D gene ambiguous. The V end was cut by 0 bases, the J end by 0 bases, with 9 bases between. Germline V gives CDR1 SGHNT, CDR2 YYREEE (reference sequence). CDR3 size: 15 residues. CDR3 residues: CASSLATRMNTEAFF. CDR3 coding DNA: TGTGCCAGCAGCTTGGCGACTCGGATGAACACTGAAGCTTTCTTT. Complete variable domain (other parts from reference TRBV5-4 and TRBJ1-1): ETGVTQSPTHLIKTRGQQVTLRCSSQSGHNTVSWYQQALGQGPQFIFQYYREEENGRGNFPPRFSGLQFPNYSSELNVNALELDDSALYLCASSLATRMNTEAFFGQGTRLTVV.

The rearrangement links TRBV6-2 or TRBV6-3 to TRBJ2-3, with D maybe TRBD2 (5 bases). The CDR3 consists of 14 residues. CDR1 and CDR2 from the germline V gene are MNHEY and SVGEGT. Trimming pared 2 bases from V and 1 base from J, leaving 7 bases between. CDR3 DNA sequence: TGTGCCAGCAGTTACGTCGGGGGCACAGATACGCAGTATTTT. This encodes CASSYVGGTDTQYF.

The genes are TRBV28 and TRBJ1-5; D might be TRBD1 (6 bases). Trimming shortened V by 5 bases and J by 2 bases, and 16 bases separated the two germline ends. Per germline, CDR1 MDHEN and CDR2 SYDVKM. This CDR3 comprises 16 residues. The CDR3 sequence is CASSKGGALGNQPQHF. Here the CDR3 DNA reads TGTGCCAGCAGTAAGGGGGGGGCTTTGGGCAATCAGCCCCAGCATTTT.

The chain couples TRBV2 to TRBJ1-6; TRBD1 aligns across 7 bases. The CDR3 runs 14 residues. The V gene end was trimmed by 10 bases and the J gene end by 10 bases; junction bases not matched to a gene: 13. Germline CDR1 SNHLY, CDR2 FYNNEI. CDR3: CATSFETGYSPLHF. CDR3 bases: TGTGCCACGAGTTTCGAGACAGGGTACTCACCCCTCCACTTT.

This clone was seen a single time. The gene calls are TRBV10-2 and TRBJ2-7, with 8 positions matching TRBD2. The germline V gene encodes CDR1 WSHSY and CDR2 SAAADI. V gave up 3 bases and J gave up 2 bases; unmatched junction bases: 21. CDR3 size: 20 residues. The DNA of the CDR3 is TGCGCCAGCAGTGAACCTCGGGGGGGAATAGAGGGGAAGGGGACCTACGAGCAGTACTTC. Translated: CASSEPRGGIEGKGTYEQYF.

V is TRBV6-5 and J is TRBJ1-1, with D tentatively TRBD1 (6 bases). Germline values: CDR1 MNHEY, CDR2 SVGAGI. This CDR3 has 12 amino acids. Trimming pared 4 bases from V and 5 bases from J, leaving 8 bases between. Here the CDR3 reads CASSSQGTEAFF. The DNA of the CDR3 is TGTGCCAGCAGTTCTCAGGGGACTGAAGCTTTCTTT.

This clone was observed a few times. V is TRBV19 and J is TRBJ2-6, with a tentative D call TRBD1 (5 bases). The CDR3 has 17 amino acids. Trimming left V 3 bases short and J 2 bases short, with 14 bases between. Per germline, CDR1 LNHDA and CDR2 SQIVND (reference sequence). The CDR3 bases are TGTGCCAGTAGTATGGGCGTGGTAGGGGCTGGGGCCAACGTCCTGACTTTC. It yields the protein CASSMGVVGAGANVLTF.

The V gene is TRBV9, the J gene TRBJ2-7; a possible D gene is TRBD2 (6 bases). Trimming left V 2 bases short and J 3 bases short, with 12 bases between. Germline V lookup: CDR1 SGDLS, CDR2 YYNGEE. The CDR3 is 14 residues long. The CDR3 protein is CASSVGGENYEQYF. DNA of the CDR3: TGTGCCAGCAGCGTTGGAGGGGAAAACTACGAGCAGTACTTC.

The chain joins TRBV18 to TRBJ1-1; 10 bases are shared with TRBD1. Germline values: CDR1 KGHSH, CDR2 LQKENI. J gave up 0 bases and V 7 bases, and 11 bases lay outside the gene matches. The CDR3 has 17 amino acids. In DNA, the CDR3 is TGTGCCAGCTACCCCACCGGGACAGGGGACATGAACACTGAAGCTTTCTTT. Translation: CASYPTGTGDMNTEAFF.

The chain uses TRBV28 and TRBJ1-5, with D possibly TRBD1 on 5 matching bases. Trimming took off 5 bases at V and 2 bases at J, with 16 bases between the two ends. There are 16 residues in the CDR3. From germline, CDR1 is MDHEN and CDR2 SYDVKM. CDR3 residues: CASSQRAGIGNQPQHF. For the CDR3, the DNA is TGTGCCAGCAGTCAACGGGCAGGGATCGGCAATCAGCCCCAGCATTTT.

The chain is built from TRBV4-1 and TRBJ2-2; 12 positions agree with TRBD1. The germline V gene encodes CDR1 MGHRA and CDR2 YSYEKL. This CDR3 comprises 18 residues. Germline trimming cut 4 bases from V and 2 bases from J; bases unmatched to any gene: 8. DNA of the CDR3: TGCGCCAGCAGCCCGGGACAGGGGGCGATCGTCAACACCGGGGAGCTGTTTTTT. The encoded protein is CASSPGQGAIVNTGELFF.

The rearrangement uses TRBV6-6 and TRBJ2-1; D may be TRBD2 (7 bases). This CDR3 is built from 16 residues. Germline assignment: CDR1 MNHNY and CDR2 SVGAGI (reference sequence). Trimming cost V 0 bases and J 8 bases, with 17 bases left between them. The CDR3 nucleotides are TGTGCCAGCAGTTACTCTCTTGGGGGGGGCCTGGATGAGCAGTTCTTC. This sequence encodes CASSYSLGGGLDEQFF.

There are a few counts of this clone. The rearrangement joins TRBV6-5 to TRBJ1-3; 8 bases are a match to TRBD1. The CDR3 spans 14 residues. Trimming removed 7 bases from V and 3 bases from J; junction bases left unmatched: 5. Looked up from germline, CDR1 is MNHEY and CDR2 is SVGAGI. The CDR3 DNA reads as TGTGCCAGCACCTCAGGGGGCGGTGGAAACACCATATATTTT. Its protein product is CASTSGGGGNTIYF.